Sequencing of this T cell receptor (beta chain) was carried out in a study of shared clonotypes between healthy human individuals. Measured with immunoSEQ multiplex PCR; TCRdb has only the in-frame clones, and not every one. The sample includes more than 2,000,000 clones, around nine tenths seen only once; the top ten take over 0.12%. Study conclusions and caveats: Compared with memory subsets, naive subsets generally had larger estimated richness.

This clone occurred a few times. Its specificity is not known. This CDR3 contains 17 residues. The V end was cut by 0 bases, the J end by 7 bases, with 19 bases between. Germline V lookup: CDR1 SNHLY, CDR2 FYNNEI. The gene calls are TRBV2 and TRBJ2-1, with TRBD1 as a possible D gene (6 bases). The source is a man younger than 30 in good health. The sample consisted of naive CD4+ T cells sorted from blood. As to subset: CD45RA+ positively selected. The CDR3 loop reads CASSEATGYKLPNEQFF. Written as DNA, the CDR3 is TGTGCCAGCAGTGAAGCGACAGGCTATAAACTACCTAATGAGCAGTTCTTC. The entire variable domain, with the rest obtained from reference TRBV2 and TRBJ2-1, is as follows: EPEVTQTPSHQVTQMGQEVILRCVPISNHLYFYWYRQILGQKVEFLVSFYNNEISEKSEIFDDQFSVERPDGSNFTLKIRSTKLEDSAMYFCASSEATGYKLPNEQFFGPGTRLTVL.